Included here is one TCR beta chain sequence, with context. Its antigen remains unknown. Trimming pared 4 bases from V and 0 bases from J, leaving 10 bases between. This CDR3 is built from 16 residues. The germline gives CDR1 MGHRA, CDR2 YSYEKL. The data originate from a study of cytomegalovirus exposure and HLA in healthy donors. Study observations and caveats: Rare sequences made up most TCRs, while some public TCRs were found in many donors. The study recorded some 160 TCR beta chains that were cytomegalovirus-associated.

The protocol was immunoSEQ multiplex PCR, while the TCRdb copy is restricted to in-frame clones and leaves out a portion. The sample consists of 99,000 or so clones, 70% to 90% of them appearing once. Sequences were obtained from PBMCs. J is TRBJ1-6 and V is TRBV4-1; unclear D gene. The clonotype originates from a woman between 18 and 29 years old in good health and CMV-seropositive. The CDR3 nucleotides read TGCGCCAGCAGCCGACCCGAGGGCTCCTATAATTCACCCCTCCACTTT. Protein sequence: CASSRPEGSYNSPLHF.